This T cell receptor (beta chain) was captured in a study of glioma-infiltrating T cells. Study observations and caveats: Tissue-blood divergence was below expectation in non-neoplastic patients, above in gliomas. CDR3 overlap between tissue and blood was very small.

Trimming cost V 6 bases and J 5 bases, with 20 bases left between them. The CDR3 runs 15 residues. Germline CDR1 reads SGHTA; CDR2 reads FQGNSA. TCR alpha and beta CDR3 regions were amplified from RNA using iRepertoire nested multiplex PCR. For one-step reverse transcription and amplification, 100-400 ng of tissue mRNA or PBMC total RNA was used. TCRdb independently ran MiXCR on the multiplex PCR reads; one entry per CDR3 protein. This table has around 97,000 distinct CDR3 sequences, under 30% appearing once. As to this clonotype: Its specificity is unknown.

V is TRBV7-2 and J is TRBJ2-7; D not certain. The sequenced sample consisted of glioma tissue, nonneoplastic brain tissue, or PBMCs (not recorded which). The receptor was derived from a human donor with low-grade glioma or glioblastoma, undergoing nonglioma brain surgery, or in good health (not recorded which). In nucleotides, the CDR3 is TGTGCCAGCAGTATAATTGGCAGCTCCTACAACGAGCAGTACTTC. Protein sequence: CASSIIGSSYNEQYF.